This TCR beta chain stems from a study of T-cell memory formation after mild COVID-19. Whole-study findings and limits: CD4+ contracting clones were found mainly in CM and EM, and CD8+ ones in EMRA. Confirmation of SARS-CoV-2 specificity was lacking for second-wave clones peaking day 37.

Germline V lookup: CDR1 DFQATT, CDR2 SNEGSKA (reference sequence). The CDR3 is 14 amino acids. Trimming stripped 6 bases from V and 11 bases from J, with 23 bases between. TCRdb re-called the 5' RACE reads through MiXCR, storing one row per CDR3 protein. Of around 200,000 distinct CDR3 sequences listed, 16% were seen once; the top ten hold around 2%. As for this clonotype: Its antigen is not known.

This receptor was obtained from an adult woman who had mild COVID-19 (a few samples of this study predate the infection). Cell type and time point are not known. Sequencing used PBMCs or a T cell subset sorted from them (not recorded which). The chain employs TRBV20-1 and TRBJ1-5; maybe TRBD1 (5 bases). CDR3 in DNA: TGCAGTGCGGACCCCAGGGCAGGTCAGTCAGCCCAGCATTTT. It encodes CSADPRAGQSAQHF.